Below are 10 T cell receptor beta chains sequenced from a single sample in a study of OX40 agonist ivuxolimab in advanced cancers. This table comes from immunoSEQ multiplex PCR, and its TCRdb copy is limited to in-frame clones, with some not included. In the table there are approximately 70,000 clones, about 85% of which are singletons. The starting material was CD4+ or CD8+ T cells sorted from blood, obtained in a trial of the OX40 agonist ivuxolimab. These receptors originate from an adult with an advanced solid tumor such as melanoma, head and neck, liver or kidney cancer.

The V and J genes are TRBV10-2 and TRBJ2-7, with 7 bases fitting TRBD2. V was clipped by 3 bases and J by 2 bases; unmatched bases: 4. Germline V gene lookup returns CDR1 WSHSY and CDR2 SAAADI. The CDR3 length is 14 residues. The CDR3 region is CASSDSGIPYEQYF. DNA of the CDR3: TGCGCCAGCAGTGACAGCGGGATCCCCTACGAGCAGTACTTC.

The V call is TRBV11-2, the J call TRBJ2-6; 7 positions match TRBD1. This CDR3 spans 19 amino acids. The germline gives CDR1 SGHAT, CDR2 FQNNGV. V lost 5 bases and J lost 4; bases outside the gene matches: 17. The CDR3 is CASSLRGWQGDGGANVLTF. In DNA form, the CDR3 reads TGTGCCAGCAGCCTTAGAGGATGGCAGGGGGATGGCGGGGCCAACGTCCTGACTTTC.

The V and J genes are TRBV10-1 and TRBJ1-2; possible D gene TRBD1, 5 bases. V was trimmed by 6 bases and J by 3 bases, leaving 11 bases between them. Germline V gene lookup returns CDR1 WNHNN and CDR2 SYGVQD (reference sequence). The CDR3 contains 13 residues. Written as DNA, the CDR3 is TGCGCCAGCAGAGACAGCGGTGACTATGGCTACACCTTC. It codes for CASRDSGDYGYTF.

V gene TRBV19 combines with J gene TRBJ1-5, with TRBD1 matching 10 bases. CDR3 length equals 17 residues. CDR1 is LNHDA, CDR2 SQIVND, per germline (reference sequence). With V trimmed by 3 bases and J by 0 bases, 5 bases remained unmatched. The chain's CDR3 is CASSMTGQGPSNQPQHF. The CDR3 DNA reads TGTGCCAGTAGTATGACGGGACAGGGGCCTAGCAATCAGCCCCAGCATTTT. The whole variable domain, remainder taken from reference TRBV19 and TRBJ1-5, is DGGITQSPKYLFRKEGQNVTLSCEQNLNHDAMYWYRQDPGQGLRLIYYSQIVNDFQKGDIAEGYSVSREKKESFPLTVTSAQKNPTAFYLCASSMTGQGPSNQPQHFGDGTRLSIL.

The gene calls are TRBV9 and TRBJ1-2; TRBD1 matches at 7 bases. The CDR3 sequence is 14 residues long. The V gene's germline CDR1 is SGDLS and CDR2 YYNGEE. V lost 6 bases, J lost 3 bases, and 8 bases stayed unmatched. For the CDR3, the DNA is TGTGCCAGCACCTTAGGGACAGCCGACTATGGCTACACCTTC. Its protein is CASTLGTADYGYTF.

The chain recombines TRBV27 with TRBJ2-7; weak D call: TRBD2 (7 bases). CDR3 length: 14 residues. V gave up 8 bases and J gave up 2 bases, with 16 bases separating them. CDR1 is MNHEY and CDR2 is SMNVEV in the germline V gene (reference sequence). CDR3 DNA sequence: TGTGCCAGCTCCAGAGCCGGGGGGCCCTACGAGCAGTACTTC. Translated, it gives CASSRAGGPYEQYF.

Worth noting for this clone: A read error may account for a junction end that differs from germline. The chain joins TRBV7-7 to TRBJ2-3; TRBD2 aligns across 14 bases. CDR3 length equals 15 residues. The germline CDR1 and CDR2 sequences are SSHAT and FNYEAQ (reference sequence). The CDR3, as DNA: TGTGCTAGCAGCCCTGGACTAGCGGGGGGTGATACGCAGTATTTT. This translates into CASSPGLAGGDTQYF.

The gene calls are TRBV10-2 and TRBJ2-3; D is unresolved. CDR1 is WSHSY and CDR2 is SAAADI in the germline V gene. The CDR3 extends over 14 amino acids. Between the trimmed V and J ends, which lost 7 bases and 0 bases, there was a span of 11 bases. CDR3 coding DNA: TGCGCCAGCAAGGTTTCGAGGAGCACAGATACGCAGTATTTT. This translates into CASKVSRSTDTQYF.

This clone was recorded only once. The chain carries TRBV11-2 and TRBJ2-1; D is possibly TRBD2 (6 bases). Germline values: CDR1 SGHAT, CDR2 FQNNGV. CDR3 length: 15 amino acids. V was pared by 0 bases and J by 5 bases, with 11 bases between. CDR3 amino acids: CASSLDLGSNNEQFF. The CDR3, as DNA: TGTGCCAGCAGCTTAGATCTCGGGAGTAACAATGAGCAGTTCTTC.

The chain is built from TRBV18 and TRBJ2-1; 8 nucleotides match TRBD2. CDR1 is KGHSH and CDR2 is LQKENI in the germline V gene. V was clipped by 8 bases and J by 5 bases; unmatched bases: 8. The CDR3 extends over 14 amino acids. CDR3 sequence reads: CASGTSGPHNEQFF. The CDR3 DNA is TGTGCCAGCGGTACTAGCGGTCCACACAATGAGCAGTTCTTC.